This TCR beta chain is from a study of control samples from healthy donors and cancer patients. Only in-frame clones appear in the TCRdb table, and some are missing; sequencing was by immunoSEQ multiplex PCR. The top ten clones hold around 10% of a sample with about 84,000 clones, 84% of them seen once. The sample holds one count of this clone. CDR3 length equals 14 residues. Trimming stripped 7 bases from V and 2 bases from J, with 14 bases between. Germline V lookup: CDR1 MNHEY, CDR2 SVGAGI. Sequencing input: PBMCs. The V gene is TRBV6-5, the J gene TRBJ1-1, with D unresolved. The TCR originated in a man aged 55 to 70 with head and neck cancer. This chain's CDR3 is CASTWSGSNTEAFF. The CDR3 DNA sequence: TGTGCCAGCACCTGGAGCGGTTCTAACACTGAAGCTTTCTTT.